The 3 T cell receptor beta chains listed next were all sequenced from one sample in a study of blood T cell repertoires in COVID-19. Assay used: immunoSEQ multiplex PCR; TCRdb lists only in-frame clones, some missing. The sample shows about 130,000 clones, approximately 86% of them seen only once. The sample consisted of PBMCs or T cells enriched from blood (not recorded which). All receptors derive from a woman between 50 and 59 years old who had recovered from COVID-19.

The V call is TRBV5-1, the J call TRBJ2-1; 9 bases line up with TRBD2. Unmatched junction bases numbered 4, after V lost 4 bases and J lost 2 bases. The CDR3 runs to 15 residues. CDR1 and CDR2 (germline): SGHRS, YFSETQ. The CDR3 DNA is TGCGCCAGCAGCGGGATAGCGGGGGCCTACAATGAGCAGTTCTTC. Encoded protein: CASSGIAGAYNEQFF. The full variable domain, completed using reference TRBV5-1 and TRBJ2-1, is KAGVTQTPRYLIKTRGQQVTLSCSPISGHRSVSWYQQTPGQGLQFLFEYFSETQRNKGNFPGRFSGRQFSNSRSEMNVSTLELGDSALYLCASSGIAGAYNEQFFGPGTRLTVL.

The chain uses TRBV19 and TRBJ2-6, with 9 positions matching TRBD1. The CDR3 totals 17 residues. After removal of 3 bases from V and 0 bases from J, the junction contained 3 bases not matched to a gene. Germline V lookup: CDR1 LNHDA, CDR2 SQIVND (reference sequence). For the CDR3, the DNA is TGTGCCAGTAGTATTGGGGACAGGGTCTCTGGGGCCAACGTCCTGACTTTC. Amino acid sequence: CASSIGDRVSGANVLTF.

This clone was detected once. This rearrangement joins TRBV7-9 to TRBJ1-5; D is perhaps TRBD1 (6 bases). Trimming took off 3 bases at V and 4 bases at J, with 25 bases between the two ends. The germline gives CDR1 SEHNR, CDR2 FQNEAQ (reference sequence). The CDR3 is 19 amino acids. The CDR3 spells CASSFSLPGGGRSNQPQHF. In DNA form, the CDR3 reads TGTGCCAGCAGCTTTAGCCTCCCGGGCGGGGGGCGAAGTAATCAGCCCCAGCATTTT. The full variable domain, in which reference TRBV7-9 and TRBJ1-5 provide the parts outside the CDR3, is DTGVSQNPRHKITKRGQNVTFRCDPISEHNRLYWYRQTLGQGPEFLTYFQNEAQLEKSRLLSDRFSAERPKGSFSTLEIQRTEQGDSAMYLCASSFSLPGGGRSNQPQHFGDGTRLSIL.